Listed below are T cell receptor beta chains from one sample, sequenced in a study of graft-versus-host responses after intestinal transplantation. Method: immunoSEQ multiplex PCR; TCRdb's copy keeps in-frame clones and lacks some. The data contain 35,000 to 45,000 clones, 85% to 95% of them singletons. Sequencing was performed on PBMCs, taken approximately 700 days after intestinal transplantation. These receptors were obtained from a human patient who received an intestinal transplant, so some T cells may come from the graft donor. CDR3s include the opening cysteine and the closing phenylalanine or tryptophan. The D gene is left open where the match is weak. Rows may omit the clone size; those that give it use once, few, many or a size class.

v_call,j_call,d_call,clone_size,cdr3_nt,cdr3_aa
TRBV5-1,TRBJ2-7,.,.,TGCGCCAGCAGCCGTGACACGTTCTCCTACGAGCAGTACTTC,CASSRDTFSYEQYF
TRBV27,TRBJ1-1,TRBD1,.,TGTGCCAGCAGCCGACAGGGCAGGGCAGCTTTCTTT,CASSRQGRAAFF
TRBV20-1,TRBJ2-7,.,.,TGCAGTGCTAGCAGTTCCTACGAGCAGTACTTC,CSASSSYEQYF
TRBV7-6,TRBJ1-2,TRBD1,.,TGTGCCAGCAGCCCGGGACAGACCTTTAACTATGGCTACACCTTC,CASSPGQTFNYGYTF
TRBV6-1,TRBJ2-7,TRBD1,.,TGTGCCAGCATGACCGGGACAGCTACTTACGAGCAGTACTTC,CASMTGTATYEQYF
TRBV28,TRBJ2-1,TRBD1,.,TGTGCCAGCAGTTTCTCCGACAGGGTTAACGATGAGCAGTTCTTC,CASSFSDRVNDEQFF
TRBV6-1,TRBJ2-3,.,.,TGTGCCAGCAGTGAATATCATTGGAATGTGGGCACAGATACGCAGTATTTT,CASSEYHWNVGTDTQYF
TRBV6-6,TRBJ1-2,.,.,TGTGCCAGCAGTTATTTAGTGGGGGGGAGCTATGGCTACACCTTC,CASSYLVGGSYGYTF
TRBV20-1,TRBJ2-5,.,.,TGCAGTGCTAGTGAGGGGGAGACCCAGTACTTC,CSASEGETQYF
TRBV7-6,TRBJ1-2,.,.,TGTGCCAGCAGCCCCGAGGCCGCAACTGCTAACTATGGCTACACCTTC,CASSPEAATANYGYTF
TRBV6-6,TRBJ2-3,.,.,TGTGCCAGCAGTTTCGAGGGAGGAACAGATACGCAGTATTTT,CASSFEGGTDTQYF
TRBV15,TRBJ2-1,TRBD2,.,TGTGCCACCAGCGCGGTAGGCCTAGCGGGAGTTGAGCAGTTCTTC,CATSAVGLAGVEQFF
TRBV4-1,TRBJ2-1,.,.,TGCGCCAGCAGCCCACAGAGCGGAGGAATTACTAACTACAATGAGCAGTTCTTC,CASSPQSGGITNYNEQFF
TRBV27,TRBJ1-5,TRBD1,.,TGTGCCAGCAGTCGGACAGGGGATAGCAATCAGCCCCAGCATTTT,CASSRTGDSNQPQHF
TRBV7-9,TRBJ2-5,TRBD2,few,TGTGCCAGCAGCGCCGCGGGGGACGGAGAGACCCAGTACTTC,CASSAAGDGETQYF
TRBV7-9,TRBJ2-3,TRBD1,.,TGTGCCAGCAGCCCCGGGACAGGCACAGATACGCAGTATTTT,CASSPGTGTDTQYF
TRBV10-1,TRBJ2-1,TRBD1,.,TGCGCCAGCAGTGGGGACAGGGTTGTCGATGAGCAGTTCTTC,CASSGDRVVDEQFF
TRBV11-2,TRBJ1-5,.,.,TGTGCCAGCATCTCAACCCCAAGGGGACATCAGCCCCAGCATTTT,CASISTPRGHQPQHF
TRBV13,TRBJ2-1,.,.,TGTGCCAGCAGCAGCAGACTAGGGGCCTCGCGATACAATGAGCAGTTCTTC,CASSSRLGASRYNEQFF
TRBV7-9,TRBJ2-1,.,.,TGTGCCAGCAGCCGCGGTCTATCTGAGCAGTTCTTC,CASSRGLSEQFF
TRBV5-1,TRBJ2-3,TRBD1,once,TGCGCCAGCAGCTTGGGGGTTCAGGGGGCAAGCGCAGATACGCAGTATTTT,CASSLGVQGASADTQYF
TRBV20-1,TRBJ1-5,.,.,TGCAGTGCTTCGAGGGGGCAGCCCCAGCATTTT,CSASRGQPQHF
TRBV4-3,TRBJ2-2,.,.,TGCGCCAGCAGTCAAAGGAGTTTCATGGGCGGGGAGCTGTTTTTT,CASSQRSFMGGELFF
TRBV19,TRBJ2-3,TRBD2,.,TGTGCCAGTGTAGCGGGAGGCACAGATACGCAGTATTTT,CASVAGGTDTQYF
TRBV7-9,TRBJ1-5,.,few,TGTGCCAGCAGCTTGGACGTACCCGAAGGGCAGCCCCAGCATTTT,CASSLDVPEGQPQHF
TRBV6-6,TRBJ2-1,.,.,TGTGCGGTAGGGTTAGTAAGCTCCTACAATGAGCAGTTCTTC,CAVGLVSSYNEQFF
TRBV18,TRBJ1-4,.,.,TGTGCCAGCTCACTAAGTGTGTTTTCAGGCGATTCCGTAACATTTAATGAAAAACTGTTTTTT,CASSLSVFSGDSVTFNEKLFF
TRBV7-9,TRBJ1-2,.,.,TGTGCCAGCAGCTTAGTGATTGGCAAGGTGGATGGCTACACCTTC,CASSLVIGKVDGYTF